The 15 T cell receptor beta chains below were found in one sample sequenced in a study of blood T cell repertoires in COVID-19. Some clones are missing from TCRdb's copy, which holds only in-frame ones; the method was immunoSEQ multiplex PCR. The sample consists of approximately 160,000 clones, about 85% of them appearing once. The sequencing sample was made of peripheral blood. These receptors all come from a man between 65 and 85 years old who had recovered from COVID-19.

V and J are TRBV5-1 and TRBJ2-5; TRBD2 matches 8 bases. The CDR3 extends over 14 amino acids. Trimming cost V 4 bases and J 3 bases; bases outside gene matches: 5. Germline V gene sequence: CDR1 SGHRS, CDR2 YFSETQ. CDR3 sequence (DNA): TGCGCCAGCAGCCTGACTAGCGCAAAAGAGACCCAGTACTTC. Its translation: CASSLTSAKETQYF.

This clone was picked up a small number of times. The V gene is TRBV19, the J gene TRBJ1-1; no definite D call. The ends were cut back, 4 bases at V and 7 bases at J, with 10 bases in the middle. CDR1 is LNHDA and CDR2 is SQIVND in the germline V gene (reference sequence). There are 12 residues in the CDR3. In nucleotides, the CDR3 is TGTGCCAGTAGTAGGACGCGGGGTGAAGCTTTCTTT. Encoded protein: CASSRTRGEAFF.

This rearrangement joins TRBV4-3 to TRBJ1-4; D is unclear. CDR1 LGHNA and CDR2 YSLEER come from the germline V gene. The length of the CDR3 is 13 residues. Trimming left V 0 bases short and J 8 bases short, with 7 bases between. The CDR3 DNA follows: TGCGCCAGCAGCCAAGATCATCGGGAAAAACTGTTTTTT. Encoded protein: CASSQDHREKLFF.

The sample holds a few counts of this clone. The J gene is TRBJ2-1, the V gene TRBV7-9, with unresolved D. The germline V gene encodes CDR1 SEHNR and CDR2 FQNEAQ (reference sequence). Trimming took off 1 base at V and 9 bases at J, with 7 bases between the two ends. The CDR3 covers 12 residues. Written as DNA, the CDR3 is TGTGCCAGCAGCTTAGATCCCGGTGAGCAGTTCTTC. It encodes CASSLDPGEQFF.

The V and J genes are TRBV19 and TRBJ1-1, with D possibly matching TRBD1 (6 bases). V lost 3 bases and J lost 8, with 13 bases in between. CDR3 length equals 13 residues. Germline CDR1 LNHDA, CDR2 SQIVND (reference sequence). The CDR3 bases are TGTGCCAGTAGTATTACTACAGGGTTGGAAGCTTTCTTT. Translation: CASSITTGLEAFF.

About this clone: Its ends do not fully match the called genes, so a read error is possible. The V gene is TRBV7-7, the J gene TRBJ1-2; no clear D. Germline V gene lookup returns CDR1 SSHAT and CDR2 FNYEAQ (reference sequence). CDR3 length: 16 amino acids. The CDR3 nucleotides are TGTGCTAGCAGCTTAGCGTCGGGGAATGTTAACTATGGCTACACCTTC. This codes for CASSLASGNVNYGYTF.

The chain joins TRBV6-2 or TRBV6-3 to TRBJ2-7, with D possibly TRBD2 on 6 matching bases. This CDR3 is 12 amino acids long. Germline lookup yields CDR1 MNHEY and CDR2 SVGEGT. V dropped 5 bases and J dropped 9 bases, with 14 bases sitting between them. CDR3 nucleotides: TGTGCCAGCAGTCTTCTAGCGACGGTGCAGTACTTC. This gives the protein CASSLLATVQYF.

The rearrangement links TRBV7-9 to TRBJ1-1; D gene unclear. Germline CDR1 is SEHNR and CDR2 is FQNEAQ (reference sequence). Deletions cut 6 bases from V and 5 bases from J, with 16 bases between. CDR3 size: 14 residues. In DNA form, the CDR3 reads TGTGCCAGCAGTCCCCAGAGGGAAGGAACTGAAGCTTTCTTT. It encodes CASSPQREGTEAFF.

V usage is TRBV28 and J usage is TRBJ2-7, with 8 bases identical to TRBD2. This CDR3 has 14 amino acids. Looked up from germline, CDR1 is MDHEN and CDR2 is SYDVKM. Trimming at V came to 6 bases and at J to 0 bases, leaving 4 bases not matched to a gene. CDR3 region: CASRTGTSSYEQYF. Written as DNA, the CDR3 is TGTGCCAGCAGGACCGGGACTAGCTCCTACGAGCAGTACTTC.

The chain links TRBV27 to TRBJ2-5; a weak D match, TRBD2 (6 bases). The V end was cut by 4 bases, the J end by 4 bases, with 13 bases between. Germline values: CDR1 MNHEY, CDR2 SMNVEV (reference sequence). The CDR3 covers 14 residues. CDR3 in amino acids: CASSSTGVGETQYF. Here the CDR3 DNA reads TGTGCCAGCAGTTCAACGGGAGTTGGAGAGACCCAGTACTTC.

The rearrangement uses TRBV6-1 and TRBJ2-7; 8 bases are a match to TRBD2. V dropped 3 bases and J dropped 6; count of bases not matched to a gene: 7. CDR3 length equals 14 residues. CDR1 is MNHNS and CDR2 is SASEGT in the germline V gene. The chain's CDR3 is CASSDPGLVIEQYF. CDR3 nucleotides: TGTGCCAGCAGTGATCCGGGACTAGTTATCGAGCAGTACTTC.

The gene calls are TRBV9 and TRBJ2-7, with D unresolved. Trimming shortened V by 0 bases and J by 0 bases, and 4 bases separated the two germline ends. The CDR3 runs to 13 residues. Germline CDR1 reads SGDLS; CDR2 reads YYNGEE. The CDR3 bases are TGTGCCAGCAGCGTAGAGAGCTCCTACGAGCAGTACTTC. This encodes CASSVESSYEQYF. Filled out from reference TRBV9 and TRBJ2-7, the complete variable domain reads DSGVTQTPKHLITATGQRVTLRCSPRSGDLSVYWYQQSLDQGLQFLIQYYNGEERAKGNILERFSAQQFPDLHSELNLSSLELGDSALYFCASSVESSYEQYFGPGTRLTVT.

CDR3 loop: CASKMREAQETQYF. CDR3 in DNA: TGTGCCAGCAAGATGCGGGAGGCTCAAGAGACCCAGTACTTC. The rearrangement uses TRBV2 and TRBJ2-5; the match to TRBD2 covers 8 bases. Per germline, CDR1 SNHLY and CDR2 FYNNEI. With V trimmed by 7 bases and J by 2 bases, 6 bases remained unmatched. This CDR3 contains 14 residues.

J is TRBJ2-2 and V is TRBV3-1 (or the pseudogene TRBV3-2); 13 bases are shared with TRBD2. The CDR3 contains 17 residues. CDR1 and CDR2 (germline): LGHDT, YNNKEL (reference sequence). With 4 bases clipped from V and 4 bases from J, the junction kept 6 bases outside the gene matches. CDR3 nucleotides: TGTGCCAGCAGCCCGGGACTAGCGGGATTTGGCACCGGGGAGCTGTTTTTT. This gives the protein CASSPGLAGFGTGELFF.

CDR3: CASNRGHNEETQYF. The CDR3 DNA is TGTGCCAGCAATCGGGGACATAATGAAGAGACCCAGTACTTC. This chain connects TRBV27 to TRBJ2-5, with D possibly matching TRBD1 (6 bases). CDR3 length: 14 residues. CDR1 MNHEY and CDR2 SMNVEV come from the germline V gene (reference sequence). V was clipped by 7 bases and J by 3 bases, with 15 bases between them.